This T cell receptor (beta chain) was found in a study of T cells in Graves' hyperthyroidism and ophthalmopathy. About the study: At initial diagnosis, before any treatment had begun, peripheral blood was obtained.

A Clinical Activity Score of at least 3, a NOSPECS grade of at least 4 and a duration under 3 months were recorded in the ophthalmopathy patients. Exclusion criteria comprised uncontrolled infection, other autoimmune disease, pregnancy or lactation. Between the trimmed V and J ends, which lost 3 bases and 2 bases, there was a span of 8 bases. Germline values: CDR1 PRHDT, CDR2 FYEKMQ (reference sequence). The CDR3 sequence is 14 residues long. This clonotype has a handful of counts. Antigen: not known. TCR beta CDR3 region amplification was performed from RNA transcripts. TCR CDR3 regions were first amplified by RT-PCR with HTBI primers. One entry per CDR3 protein, called by TCRdb with MiXCR from the multiplex PCR reads. The sample has some 300,000 distinct CDR3 sequences, approximately 19% seen once. General study points: Appearing also in blood were most of the thyroid clonotypes expanded above 0.001.

The sequencing input was blood. The clonotype originates from a man aged 50 to 60 with Graves' ophthalmopathy. The rearrangement links TRBV13 to TRBJ2-4; maybe TRBD1 (5 bases). CDR3 coding DNA: TGTGCCAGCAGCTTTCAGGGTTCCAAAAACATTCAGTACTTC. It yields the protein CASSFQGSKNIQYF.